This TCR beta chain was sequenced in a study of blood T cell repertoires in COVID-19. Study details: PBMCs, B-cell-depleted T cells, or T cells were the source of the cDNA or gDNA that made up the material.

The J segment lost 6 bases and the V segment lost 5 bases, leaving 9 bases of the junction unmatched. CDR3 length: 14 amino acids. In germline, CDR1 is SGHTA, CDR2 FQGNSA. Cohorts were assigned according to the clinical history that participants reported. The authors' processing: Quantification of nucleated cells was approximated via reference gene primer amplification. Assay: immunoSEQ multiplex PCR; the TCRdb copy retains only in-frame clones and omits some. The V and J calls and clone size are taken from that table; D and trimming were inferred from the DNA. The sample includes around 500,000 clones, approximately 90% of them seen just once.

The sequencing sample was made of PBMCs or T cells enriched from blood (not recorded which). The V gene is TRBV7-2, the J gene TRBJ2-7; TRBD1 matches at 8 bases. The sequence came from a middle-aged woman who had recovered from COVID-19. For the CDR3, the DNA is TGTGCCAGCAGCCTCCAGACAGGGGTCGTCGAGCAGTACTTC. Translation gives CASSLQTGVVEQYF.